The 12 T cell receptor beta chains given below trace back to one sample, sequenced in a study of OX40 agonist ivuxolimab in advanced cancers. Assay: immunoSEQ multiplex PCR; the TCRdb copy retains only in-frame clones and omits some. The sample contains some 80,000 clones, about 90% of which appear only once. The input for sequencing was CD4+ or CD8+ T cells sorted from blood, taken in a trial of the OX40 agonist ivuxolimab. The receptors were gathered from an adult with an advanced solid tumor such as melanoma, head and neck, liver or kidney cancer.

The rearrangement joins TRBV7-9 to TRBJ2-5, with a possible D match to TRBD2 (6 bases). CDR3 length: 16 residues. The germline V gene encodes CDR1 SEHNR and CDR2 FQNEAQ (reference sequence). V lost 5 bases and J 5 bases, leaving 21 bases between the germline ends. CDR3 loop: CASSPPGSGPFETQYF. CDR3 bases: TGTGCCAGCAGCCCCCCCGGGAGCGGGCCGTTTGAGACCCAGTACTTC.

This clone was seen just once. V gene TRBV7-8 combines with J gene TRBJ2-1; 9 bases align to TRBD1. V was pared by 8 bases and J by 8 bases, with 10 bases of the junction left unmatched. The CDR3 is 14 residues long. CDR1 is SGHVS and CDR2 is FQNEAQ in the germline V gene. This CDR3 reads CASWTPGQGHEQFF. CDR3 coding DNA: TGTGCCAGCTGGACCCCGGGACAGGGTCATGAGCAGTTCTTC.

The rearrangement joins TRBV6-1 to TRBJ2-7, with TRBD2 matching over 10 bases. Germline trimming cut 7 bases from V and 5 bases from J; bases unmatched to any gene: 8. CDR1 is MNHNS, CDR2 SASEGT, per germline. CDR3 size: 14 residues. CDR3 protein: CASNLSGGPHEQYF. The CDR3 DNA is TGTGCCAGCAACCTTAGCGGGGGGCCCCACGAGCAGTACTTC.

V gene TRBV6-1 combines with J gene TRBJ1-1; no firm D call. The CDR3 length is 12 residues. Germline V gives CDR1 MNHNS, CDR2 SASEGT. The V end was cut by 8 bases, the J end by 5 bases, with 12 bases between. This chain's CDR3 is CASVSQATEAFF. The CDR3 nucleotides read TGTGCCAGCGTAAGTCAGGCAACTGAAGCTTTCTTT.

The genes are TRBV11-3 and TRBJ2-2, with TRBD1 identical over 7 bases. J gave up 3 bases and V 4 bases, and 11 bases lay outside the gene matches. The CDR3 spans 17 residues. Germline V gene data show CDR1 as SGHNT and CDR2 as YENEEA. CDR3 protein: CASSSSRGGVDTGELFF. Written as DNA, the CDR3 is TGTGCCAGCAGCTCCTCCCGAGGGGGCGTGGACACCGGGGAGCTGTTTTTT.

This rearrangement joins TRBV21-1 to TRBJ2-5; TRBD1, the D gene given by the table, was not confirmed from the DNA. Matching the DNA end better, TRBJ2-7 makes the J call doubtful. TRBV21-1 constitutes a pseudogene. CDR3 length: 12 residues. The CDR3 bases are TGTGCCAGCAATGGACAGAGCTACGAGCAGTACTTC. Its translation: CASNGQSYEQYF.

The rearrangement uses TRBV19 and TRBJ2-7; maybe TRBD1 (5 bases). V was clipped by 1 base and J by 2 bases, with 9 bases between them. Germline CDR1 LNHDA, CDR2 SQIVND (reference sequence). The CDR3 extends over 14 amino acids. As DNA, the CDR3 is TGTGCCAGTAGTATAGGGACATCGACCTACGAGCAGTACTTC. Amino acid sequence: CASSIGTSTYEQYF.

This chain links TRBV6-1 with TRBJ2-3; the D gene is possibly TRBD1 (5 bases). The ends were cut back, 1 base at V and 2 bases at J, with 16 bases in the middle. Per the germline V gene, CDR1 is MNHNS and CDR2 is SASEGT. This CDR3 has 17 residues. The CDR3 region is CASSEDGWGVLTDTQYF. The CDR3 nucleotides read TGTGCCAGCAGTGAAGACGGGTGGGGCGTTCTCACAGATACGCAGTATTTT.

This clone has just one count. The rearrangement uses TRBV19 and TRBJ1-1, with 8 bases matching TRBD1. The CDR3 runs to 17 residues. Trimming took 3 bases from V and 5 from J; bases not matched to a gene: 14. CDR1 is LNHDA and CDR2 is SQIVND in the germline V gene (reference sequence). For the CDR3, the DNA is TGTGCCAGTAGTATGACCCCCTTCCAGGGGGCTCTTACTGAAGCTTTCTTT. Its protein product is CASSMTPFQGALTEAFF.

The J gene is TRBJ1-4, the V gene TRBV7-9, with unresolved D. Germline V gene sequence: CDR1 SEHNR, CDR2 FQNEAQ (reference sequence). CDR3 length: 15 residues. V was shortened by 5 bases and J by 0 bases, with 10 bases between the two germline ends. The CDR3 coding sequence is TGTGCCAGCAGCGAAGGACCAGCAACTAATGAAAAACTGTTTTTT. This gives the protein CASSEGPATNEKLFF.

The chain employs TRBV5-4 and TRBJ2-7; D might be TRBD1 or TRBD2, each matching 5 bases. The V end was cut by 4 bases, the J end by 0 bases, with 11 bases between. This CDR3 contains 14 residues. Germline CDR1 is SGHNT and CDR2 is YYREEE (reference sequence). The CDR3 loop reads CASSTGPPSYEQYF. In DNA, the CDR3 is TGTGCCAGCAGCACGGGGCCTCCCTCCTACGAGCAGTACTTC. The full variable domain, rest sourced from reference TRBV5-4 and TRBJ2-7, is ETGVTQSPTHLIKTRGQQVTLRCSSQSGHNTVSWYQQALGQGPQFIFQYYREEENGRGNFPPRFSGLQFPNYSSELNVNALELDDSALYLCASSTGPPSYEQYFGPGTRLTVT.

This clone was counted a single time. The chain is built from TRBV4-1 and TRBJ2-7; D remains ambiguous. The V end lost 5 bases, the J end lost 2 bases, and 4 bases lay between the germline ends. Germline CDR1 is MGHRA and CDR2 is YSYEKL. The CDR3 length is 11 residues. The CDR3 spells CASSRTYEQYF. The CDR3 nucleotides are TGCGCCAGCAGCAGGACCTACGAGCAGTACTTC.